The 16 T cell receptor beta chains listed next were all sequenced from one sample in a study of CD8 T cells in ankylosing spondylitis. Each CDR3 protein gets one entry after TCRdb re-called the 5' RACE reads with MiXCR. The sample shows under 300,000 distinct CDR3 sequences, approximately 10% of them seen only once. What was sequenced was blood, either unsorted or a sorted T cell fraction (not recorded which). All receptors come from a male donor with ankylosing spondylitis or in good health (not recorded which).

In this sample, this clonotype turned up many times. The chain is built from TRBV5-6 and TRBJ1-1; no firm D call. CDR1 is SGHDT and CDR2 is YYEEEE in the germline V gene. The CDR3 has 14 amino acids. The V end lost 1 base, the J end lost 1 base, and 8 bases lay between the germline ends. The CDR3 reads CASSLFSGNTEAFF. The CDR3 DNA is TGTGCCAGCAGCTTGTTTTCTGGGAACACTGAAGCTTTCTTT.

Many counts were recorded for this clonotype. V usage is TRBV7-9 and J usage is TRBJ2-7; possible D gene TRBD1, 6 bases. Deletions cut 4 bases from V and 4 bases from J, with 11 bases between. Germline V gene sequence: CDR1 SEHNR, CDR2 FQNEAQ (reference sequence). CDR3 size: 13 residues. CDR3 nucleotides: TGTGCCAGCAGCTCCGGGACAAGGTACGAGCAGTACTTC. Amino acid sequence: CASSSGTRYEQYF.

The CDR3 spells CASSLEGAFVSIYGYTF. The CDR3 DNA sequence: TGTGCCAGCAGCTTAGAGGGGGCCTTCGTTAGCATTTATGGCTACACCTTC. V and J are TRBV11-2 and TRBJ1-2, with a tentative D call TRBD1 (6 bases). Trimming cost V 0 bases and J 5 bases, with 19 bases left between them. The CDR3 has 17 residues. Germline V gives CDR1 SGHAT, CDR2 FQNNGV.

This clonotype has at least ten counts. J is TRBJ2-1 and V is TRBV5-1, with TRBD1 identical over 11 bases. The CDR3 has 15 amino acids. In germline, CDR1 is SGHRS, CDR2 YFSETQ. J gave up 9 bases and V 0 bases, and 5 bases lay outside the gene matches. CDR3 in DNA: TGCGCCAGCAGCTTGGTGGGACAGGGGGAAGGTGAGCAGTTCTTC. Its translation is CASSLVGQGEGEQFF.

At least ten counts were recorded for this clonotype. The V call is TRBV20-1, the J call TRBJ2-3; 14 bases fit TRBD2. The CDR3 is made up of 15 amino acids. Germline trimming cut 3 bases from V and 4 bases from J; bases unmatched to any gene: 3. Germline V gene lookup returns CDR1 DFQATT and CDR2 SNEGSKA (reference sequence). The CDR3, as DNA: TGCAGTGCTAGCCCGGGACTAGCGGGAGCAGATACGCAGTATTTT. Its protein product is CSASPGLAGADTQYF.

This clonotype appeared a few times. The CDR3, as DNA: TGTGCCAGCAGTGAGACGGGGCGCTTTCAAGAGACCCAGTACTTC. Protein: CASSETGRFQETQYF. V usage is TRBV6-1 and J usage is TRBJ2-5; D tentatively reads TRBD1 or TRBD2 (5 bases each). Trimming removed 3 bases from V and 2 bases from J, with 13 bases in between. Germline CDR1 is MNHNS and CDR2 is SASEGT. This CDR3 has 15 amino acids.

This clonotype was recorded many times. The chain is built from TRBV4-2 and TRBJ2-2; 7 nucleotides agree with TRBD2. V trimming: 0 bases; J trimming: 6 bases; junction bases outside the gene matches: 7. The length of the CDR3 is 16 residues. Per the germline V gene, CDR1 is LGHNA and CDR2 is YNFKEQ. CDR3 sequence reads: CASSQEILLAPGELFF. For the CDR3, the DNA is TGTGCCAGCAGCCAAGAAATTTTACTAGCGCCCGGGGAGCTGTTTTTT.

The gene calls are TRBV7-2 and TRBJ1-3; D unresolved. CDR3 length equals 15 residues. With 0 bases removed from V and 0 bases from J, the gap between germline ends came to 6 bases. CDR1 is SGHTA and CDR2 is FQGNSA in the germline V gene. This CDR3 reads CASSLAISSGNTIYF. The CDR3 nucleotides read TGTGCCAGCAGCTTAGCCATCAGCTCTGGAAACACCATATATTTT.

This clonotype was counted many times. This chain links TRBV10-3 with TRBJ1-1, with a tentative D call TRBD1 (5 bases). V was pared by 0 bases and J by 5 bases, with 10 bases between. CDR1 is ENHRY, CDR2 SYGVKD, per germline. There are 14 residues in the CDR3. DNA of the CDR3: TGTGCCATCAGTGAGTCGATGAGGGGAACTGAAGCTTTCTTT. Translation: CAISESMRGTEAFF.

This clonotype has ten or more counts. The V call is TRBV30, the J call TRBJ2-2; TRBD1 aligns across 8 bases. The CDR3 is 13 amino acids. After removal of 7 bases from V and 4 bases from J, the junction contained 5 bases not matched to a gene. Germline V gene sequence: CDR1 GTSNPN, CDR2 SVGIG (reference sequence). The CDR3, as DNA: TGTGCCTTGACCGGGACAGGCACCGGGGAGCTGTTTTTT. Its protein is CALTGTGTGELFF.

At least ten counts were recorded for this clonotype. The chain is built from TRBV7-2 and TRBJ2-2, with D hard to call. Germline V lookup: CDR1 SGHTA, CDR2 FQGNSA. Trimming pared 4 bases from V and 3 bases from J, leaving 6 bases between. The CDR3 length is 13 residues. The CDR3 sequence: CASSWADTGELFF. As DNA, the CDR3 is TGTGCCAGCAGCTGGGCCGACACCGGGGAGCTGTTTTTT.

The rearrangement uses TRBV5-1 and TRBJ2-7; D gene ambiguous. This CDR3 region has 13 residues. Germline V gives CDR1 SGHRS, CDR2 YFSETQ. Trimming took off 7 bases at V and 2 bases at J, with 13 bases between the two ends. In DNA, the CDR3 is TGCGCCAGCTATGGGGTGTCACCCTACGAGCAGTACTTC. It encodes CASYGVSPYEQYF.

As for this clonotype: This may come from a read error, since a much larger clone is one base off. This chain connects TRBV9 to TRBJ2-7; D tentatively fits TRBD1 or TRBD2 (9 bases each). Per germline, CDR1 SGDLS and CDR2 YYNGEE. The CDR3 is 15 amino acids. The CDR3 sequence: CACSVAGDRAYEQYF. The CDR3 nucleotides are TGTGCCTGCAGCGTAGCGGGGGACAGGGCTTACGAGCAGTACTTC. Complete variable domain (other parts from reference TRBV9 and TRBJ2-7): DSGVTQTPKHLITATGQRVTLRCSPRSGDLSVYWYQQSLDQGLQFLIQYYNGEERAKGNILERFSAQQFPDLHSELNLSSLELGDSALYFCACSVAGDRAYEQYFGPGTRLTVT.

The rearrangement uses TRBV6-1 and TRBJ2-7; a possible D gene is TRBD1 (6 bases). The CDR3 loop spans 17 amino acids. Germline assignment: CDR1 MNHNS and CDR2 SASEGT. V lost 5 bases, J lost 1 base, and 21 bases lay in between. The CDR3 reads CASSPRTDSRISYEQYF. The CDR3 DNA reads TGTGCCAGCAGTCCCCGGACAGACTCTCGTATTTCCTACGAGCAGTACTTC.

V is TRBV3-1 and J is TRBJ2-7, with 7 bases identical to TRBD1. The CDR3 length is 13 residues. The ends lost 4 bases at V and 5 bases at J; junction bases unmatched: 5. The germline CDR1 and CDR2 sequences are LGHDT and YNNKEL (reference sequence). The DNA for the CDR3 is TGTGCCAGCAGCCCCGACAGGGTGAACGAGCAGTACTTC. Protein sequence: CASSPDRVNEQYF.

This clonotype was observed many times. The V and J genes are TRBV20-1 and TRBJ1-1; D not resolved. V lost 5 bases and J 0 bases, leaving 10 bases between the germline ends. This CDR3 comprises 13 residues. Germline CDR1 is DFQATT and CDR2 is SNEGSKA (reference sequence). The CDR3 spells CSAPGPVNTEAFF. CDR3 in DNA: TGCAGTGCTCCAGGACCGGTGAACACTGAAGCTTTCTTT.